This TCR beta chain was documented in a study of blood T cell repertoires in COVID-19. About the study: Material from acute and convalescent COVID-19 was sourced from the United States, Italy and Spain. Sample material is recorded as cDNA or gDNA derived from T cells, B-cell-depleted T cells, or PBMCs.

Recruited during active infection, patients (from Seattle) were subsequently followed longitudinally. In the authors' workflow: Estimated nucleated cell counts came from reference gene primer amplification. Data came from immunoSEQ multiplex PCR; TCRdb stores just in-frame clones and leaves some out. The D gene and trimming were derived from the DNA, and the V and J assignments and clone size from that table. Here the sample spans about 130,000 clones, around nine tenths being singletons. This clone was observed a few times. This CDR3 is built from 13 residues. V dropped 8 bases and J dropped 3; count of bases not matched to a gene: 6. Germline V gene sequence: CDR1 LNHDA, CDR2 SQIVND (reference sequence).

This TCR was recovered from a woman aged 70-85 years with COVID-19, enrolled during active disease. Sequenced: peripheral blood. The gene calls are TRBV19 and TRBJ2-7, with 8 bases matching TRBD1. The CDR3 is CASSGQVHYEQYF. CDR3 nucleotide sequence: TGTGCCAGTTCGGGACAGGTACACTACGAGCAGTACTTC.